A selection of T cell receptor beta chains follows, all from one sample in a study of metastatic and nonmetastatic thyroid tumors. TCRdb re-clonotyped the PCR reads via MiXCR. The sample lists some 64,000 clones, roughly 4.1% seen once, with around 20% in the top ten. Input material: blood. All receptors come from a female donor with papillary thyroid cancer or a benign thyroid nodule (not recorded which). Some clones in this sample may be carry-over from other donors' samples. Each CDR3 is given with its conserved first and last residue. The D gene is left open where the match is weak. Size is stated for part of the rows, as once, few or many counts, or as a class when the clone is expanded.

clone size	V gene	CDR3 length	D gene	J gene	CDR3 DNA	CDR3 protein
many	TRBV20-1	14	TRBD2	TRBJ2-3	TGCAGTGCTAGCGGGGGGGGGGGCACAGATACGCAGTATTTT	CSASGGGGTDTQYF
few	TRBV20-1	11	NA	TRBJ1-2	TGCAGTGTTATACGGGGCTATGGCTACACCTTC	CSVIRGYGYTF
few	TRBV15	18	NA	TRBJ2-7	TGTGCCACCATCAGAGAGCACCTGGGGGTTAGGAGGTCGCACGAGCAGTACTTC	CATIREHLGVRRSHEQYF
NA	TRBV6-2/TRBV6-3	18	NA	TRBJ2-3	TGTGCCAGCAGTTCAGGCGCGGGGAGAGAAAAAGTTACAGATACGCAGTATTTT	CASSSGAGREKVTDTQYF
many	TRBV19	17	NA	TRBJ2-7	TGTGCCAGTAGCCTCCTCCCGGGACGGGGGACAACCTACGAGCAGTACTTC	CASSLLPGRGTTYEQYF
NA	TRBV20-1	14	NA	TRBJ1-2	TGCAGTGCTAGATCCCTCGCGGGGGGGAATGGCTACACCTTC	CSARSLAGGNGYTF
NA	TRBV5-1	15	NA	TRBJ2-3	TGCGCCAGCAGCTCCGGAAGGTGGGGCACAGATACGCAGTATTTT	CASSSGRWGTDTQYF
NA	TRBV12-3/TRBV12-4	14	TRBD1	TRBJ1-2	TGTGCCAGCAGAGGGGACAGGGGAATCTATGGATACACCTTC	CASRGDRGIYGYTF
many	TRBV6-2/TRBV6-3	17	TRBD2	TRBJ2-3	TGTGCCAGCAGGACTGCCGGGCGGGGGTCTGGCACAGATACGCAGTATTTT	CASRTAGRGSGTDTQYF
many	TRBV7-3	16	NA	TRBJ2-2	TGTGCCAGCAGCTTAAATTCCCCTTCCGTTGCCGGGGAGCTGTTTTTT	CASSLNSPSVAGELFF
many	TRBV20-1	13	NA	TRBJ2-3	TGCAGTCTCTCGACTCCTTCCACAGATACGCAGTATTTT	CSLSTPSTDTQYF
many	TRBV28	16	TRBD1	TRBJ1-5	TGTGCCAGCAGTACAGACAGGGACCATAGCAATCAGCCCCAGCATTTT	CASSTDRDHSNQPQHF
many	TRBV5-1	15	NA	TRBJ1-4	TGCGCCAGCAGCTTGATAATGGGGGCGGGTGAAAAACTGTTTTTT	CASSLIMGAGEKLFF
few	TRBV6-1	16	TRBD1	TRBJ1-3	TGTGCCAGCAGTGGATGGCAGGGGGCATTTGGAAACACCATATATTTT	CASSGWQGAFGNTIYF
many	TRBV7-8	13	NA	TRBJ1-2	TGTGCCAGCAGCCCCCGGGACACTCTTGGCTACACCTTC	CASSPRDTLGYTF
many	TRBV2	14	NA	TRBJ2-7	TGTGCCAGCAGTTCCCCAGCTCCTGGCCCCGAGCAGTACTTC	CASSSPAPGPEQYF
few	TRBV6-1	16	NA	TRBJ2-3	TGTGCCAGCAGTGAGAACAGGGCGGGGTGGGCAGATACGCAGTATTTT	CASSENRAGWADTQYF
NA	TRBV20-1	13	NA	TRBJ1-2	TGCAGTGCTAATCCAGGGTCGGGTCATGGCTACACCTTC	CSANPGSGHGYTF
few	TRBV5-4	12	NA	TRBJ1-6	TGTGCCAGCAGCCAGTATAATTCACCCCTCCACTTT	CASSQYNSPLHF
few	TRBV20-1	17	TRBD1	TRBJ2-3	TGCAGTGCTGACCGGGACAGGGGAAGTGGGGGCACAGATACGCAGTATTTT	CSADRDRGSGGTDTQYF
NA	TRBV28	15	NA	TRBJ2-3	TGTGCCAGCAGTCCCATAGGCGGGAACACAGATACGCAGTATTTT	CASSPIGGNTDTQYF
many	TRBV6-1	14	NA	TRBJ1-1	TGTGCCAGCAGTTCAAACAGCCTTTACACTGAAGCTTTCTTT	CASSSNSLYTEAFF
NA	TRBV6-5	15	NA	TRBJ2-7	TGTGCCAGCAGTTACTCCGACTCCTCCACCTACGAGCAGTACTTC	CASSYSDSSTYEQYF
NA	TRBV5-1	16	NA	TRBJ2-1	TGCGCCAGCAGCTTGACTCGACTGGCGGGTATCAATGAGCAGTTCTTC	CASSLTRLAGINEQFF
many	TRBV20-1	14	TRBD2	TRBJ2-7	TGCAGTGCTAGAGATCGGGGACTAGCCGACGAGCAGTACTTC	CSARDRGLADEQYF
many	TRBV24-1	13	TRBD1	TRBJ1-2	TGTGCCACCAGTGGGACAGGGGGCTCTGGCTACACCTTC	CATSGTGGSGYTF
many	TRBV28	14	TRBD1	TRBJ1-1	TGTGCCAGCAGTCACGACAGGGAGAACACTGAAGCTTTCTTT	CASSHDRENTEAFF
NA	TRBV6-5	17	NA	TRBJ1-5	TGTGCCAGCAGTTACTCCTGGGCCCAGGAACCAAATCAGCCCCAGCATTTT	CASSYSWAQEPNQPQHF
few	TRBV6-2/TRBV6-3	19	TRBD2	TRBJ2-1	TGTGCCGGCAGGTATAGACTAGCGGGAGGGCCGGGGGACTACAATGAGCAGCTCTTC	CAGRYRLAGGPGDYNEQLF
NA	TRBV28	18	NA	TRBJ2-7	TGTGCCAGCAGTTTATCGGAACCCTGGACAGCGAAGACTATTGAGCAGTACTTC	CASSLSEPWTAKTIEQYF
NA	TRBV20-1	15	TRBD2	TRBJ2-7	TGCAGTGCTACCGATTTAGCGGGAGGGCCCTACGAGCAGTACTTC	CSATDLAGGPYEQYF
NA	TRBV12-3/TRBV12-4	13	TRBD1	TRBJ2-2	TGTGCCAGCAGGTCGACAGGGCCCGGGGAGCTGTTTTTT	CASRSTGPGELFF
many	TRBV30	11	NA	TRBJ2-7	TGTGCCTCGGACAATTCCTACGAGCAGTACTTC	CASDNSYEQYF
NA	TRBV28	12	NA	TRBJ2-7	TGTGCCAGCAGTTTAAGGGTCTACGAGAAGTACTTC	CASSLRVYEKYF
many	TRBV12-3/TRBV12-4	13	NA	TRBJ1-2	TGTGCCAGCAGTTTAAACAGGGATTGGGGCTACACCTTC	CASSLNRDWGYTF
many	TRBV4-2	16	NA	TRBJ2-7	TGTGCCAGCAGCCAAGAGCCGGGACTGGCGACCTACGAGCAGTACTTC	CASSQEPGLATYEQYF
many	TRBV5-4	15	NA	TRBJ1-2	TGTGCCAGCTATCGGTCCGGACAGCTAATCTATGGCTACACCTTC	CASYRSGQLIYGYTF
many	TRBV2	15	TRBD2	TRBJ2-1	TGTGCCAGCAGGCCGGGACTAGCGGACCTCAATGAGCAGTTCTTC	CASRPGLADLNEQFF
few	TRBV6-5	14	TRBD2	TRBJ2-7	TGTGCCAGCAAGTTCCTAGCGGGGCCTGGCGAGCAGTACTTC	CASKFLAGPGEQYF
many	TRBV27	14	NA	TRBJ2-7	TGTGCCAGCAGTTACCAGGGGTCCTCCTACGAGCAGTACTTC	CASSYQGSSYEQYF
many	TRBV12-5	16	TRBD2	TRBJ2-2	TGTGCTAGTGCCCATCCTAGCGGGAGTATCACCGGGGAGCTGTTTTTT	CASAHPSGSITGELFF
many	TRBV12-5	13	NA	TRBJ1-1	TGTGCTAGTGCGGCAGGGGAGAACACTGAAGCTTTCTTT	CASAAGENTEAFF
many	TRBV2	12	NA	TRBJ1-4	TGTGCCAGCAACCGACGAGACGAAAAACTGTTTTTT	CASNRRDEKLFF